This T cell receptor (beta chain) is from a study of cytomegalovirus exposure and HLA in healthy donors. V gave up 0 bases and J gave up 3 bases, with 3 bases separating them. Germline values: CDR1 DFQATT, CDR2 SNEGSKA (reference sequence). The CDR3 sequence is 11 residues long. The PCR made use of 60 Vbeta and 13 Jbeta primers. Clones were read by immunoSEQ multiplex PCR, and TCRdb kept only the in-frame ones, dropping some. This table holds around 130,000 clones, approximately 82% found once. The rearrangement uses TRBV20-1 and TRBJ2-7, with D unresolved. The source material was PBMCs. The clonotype was recovered from a man aged 50 or older in good health and CMV-seronegative. CDR3 bases: TGCAGTGCTAGAGATTACTACGAGCAGTACTTC. It encodes CSARDYYEQYF.